This T cell receptor beta chain was obtained from a study of early stage breast cancer tumors. The V and J ends lost 5 bases and 7 bases respectively, with 17 bases between them. Germline lookup yields CDR1 MNHNS and CDR2 SASEGT. This CDR3 spans 15 amino acids. Generated by immunoSEQ multiplex PCR, the TCRdb table keeps only in-frame clones and is missing some. The sample comprises roughly 13,000 clones, 79% of which are singletons, and about 7.4% rests with the top ten. The source is a person in their fifties or sixties with breast cancer. V usage is TRBV6-1 and J usage is TRBJ1-4; D might be TRBD1 (5 bases). Sequencing was carried out using normal breast tissue next to the tumor. The CDR3 region is CASSSPGREAEKLFF. In DNA form, the CDR3 reads TGTGCCAGCAGTTCACCGGGACGTGAGGCTGAAAAACTGTTTTTT.